The entry that follows covers one TCR beta chain sequence. Germline values: CDR1 GTSNPN, CDR2 SVGIG (reference sequence). Trimming took off 7 bases at V and 12 bases at J, with 21 bases between the two ends. This CDR3 region has 13 residues. How the authors handled the data: By means of reference gene primer amplification, nucleated cell counts were estimated. Only in-frame clones appear in the TCRdb table, and some are missing; sequencing was by immunoSEQ multiplex PCR. The DNA gave D and trimming, while V, J and clone size come from that table. The sample carries about 68,000 clones, nearly 90% recorded once. Patients of the Seattle cohort, enrolled during active infection, were followed longitudinally. The data are from a study of blood T cell repertoires in COVID-19. Study overall: Samples of COVID-19 (acute and convalescent) were obtained from the United States, Italy and Spain.

The sequencing sample was made of peripheral blood. The clonotype comes from a woman between 45 and 60 years old with COVID-19, enrolled during active disease. The chain employs TRBV30 and TRBJ1-4; maybe TRBD1 (6 bases). This CDR3 is CAYHREFKQELFF. In DNA, the CDR3 is TGTGCCTACCACAGGGAATTCAAACAAGAACTGTTTTTT.